The 10 T cell receptor beta chains below come from one sample, sequenced in a study of EBV T-cell therapy then PD-1 blockade in nasopharyngeal carcinoma. Treatment of the sample: AdE1-LMPpoly-expanded autologous EBV-specific T-cell therapy followed by anti-PD-1 nivolumab. Clones were read by immunoSEQ multiplex PCR, and TCRdb kept only the in-frame ones, dropping some. The repertoire has 15,000 to 20,000 clones, approximately 88% of them found once; the top ten carry approximately 29%. Their antigen targets remain unknown. The sample here was CD8+ T cells from blood, taken at day 0 from a patient whose treatment included autologous EBV-specific T cells and nivolumab. These TCRs come from a man in his forties with nasopharyngeal carcinoma.

This chain joins TRBV29-1 and TRBJ2-7; possible D gene TRBD2, 5 bases. Trimming stripped 6 bases from V and 0 bases from J, with 12 bases between. In germline, CDR1 is SQVTM, CDR2 ANQGSEA. This CDR3 region has 13 residues. CDR3 region: CSVRNGNSYEQYF. In DNA, the CDR3 is TGCAGCGTGAGGAACGGGAACTCCTACGAGCAGTACTTC.

The chain combines TRBV5-1 with TRBJ1-5; the match to TRBD1 covers 7 bases. J lost 7 bases, V lost 3 bases, and 7 bases had no gene match. The V gene's germline CDR1 is SGHRS and CDR2 YFSETQ. The CDR3 runs 14 residues. In nucleotides, the CDR3 is TGCGCCAGCAGCTCCACGACAGGGCTCCAGCCCCAGCATTTT. Amino acids: CASSSTTGLQPQHF.

By share, this clone ranks as medium-sized. CDR3 nucleotides: TGTGCCAGCAGTTCTTTAGCCAAAAACATTCAGTACTTC. This codes for CASSSLAKNIQYF. J is TRBJ2-4 and V is TRBV27; D not certain. Trimming cost V 4 bases and J 0 bases, with 4 bases left between them. CDR1 is MNHEY and CDR2 is SMNVEV in the germline V gene (reference sequence). The CDR3 covers 13 residues.

The V and J genes are TRBV27 and TRBJ1-5; tentatively, D is TRBD1 (5 bases). The CDR3 extends over 16 amino acids. CDR1 and CDR2 from the germline V gene are MNHEY and SMNVEV (reference sequence). The V end lost 11 bases, the J end lost 7 bases, and 27 bases lay between the germline ends. In DNA, the CDR3 is TGTGCCTGCTGTTTTTTTGGGGGAAGCTTTCACCAGCCCCAGCATTTT. Translation gives CACCFFGGSFHQPQHF.

The genes are TRBV6-1 and TRBJ1-5, with a tentative D call TRBD1 (6 bases). The CDR3 runs to 14 residues. CDR1 and CDR2 (germline): MNHNS, SASEGT. The germline V and J ends were trimmed by 5 bases and 3 bases, with 11 bases remaining between them. CDR3 sequence: CASSSDSNNQPQHF. The CDR3, as DNA: TGTGCCAGCAGTTCGGACAGCAACAATCAGCCCCAGCATTTT.

This clone came up once. As DNA, the CDR3 is TGTGCCAGCACCGGACAGGGGTACTATGGCTACACCTTC. Translating it yields CASTGQGYYGYTF. This sequence joins TRBV27 and TRBJ1-2, with TRBD1 matching 9 bases. The CDR3 loop spans 13 amino acids. V shed 7 bases, J shed 3 bases, and the junction held 3 bases outside the gene matches. Germline CDR1 and CDR2: MNHEY and SMNVEV (reference sequence).

This clone was seen a few times. J is TRBJ1-6 and V is TRBV27; 10 nucleotides line up with TRBD1. The CDR3 consists of 15 residues. The junction had 12 bases not matched to a gene; V was cut back by 6 bases and J by 13 bases. The germline CDR1 and CDR2 sequences are MNHEY and SMNVEV (reference sequence). The CDR3 protein is CASRGGTGVLSPLHF. The DNA of the CDR3 is TGTGCCAGCAGGGGAGGGACAGGGGTTTTAAGTCCCCTCCACTTT.

This chain links TRBV9 with TRBJ2-1; D is possibly TRBD1 or TRBD2 (5 bases each). The V gene's germline CDR1 is SGDLS and CDR2 YYNGEE. The CDR3 has 14 residues. V lost 9 bases and J lost 4, with 17 bases in between. CDR3 sequence: CAILRDRGYNEQFF. CDR3 bases: TGTGCCATTCTCCGGGACCGGGGTTACAATGAGCAGTTCTTC.

There are a few counts of this clone. This rearrangement joins TRBV6-2 or TRBV6-3 to TRBJ2-1; either TRBD1 or TRBD2 may supply D (6 bases each). In germline, CDR1 is MNHEY, CDR2 SVGEGT. The CDR3 totals 15 residues. V was trimmed by 2 bases and J by 4 bases, leaving 12 bases between them. The chain's CDR3 is CASSYTEGVYNEQFF. CDR3 bases: TGTGCCAGCAGTTACACGGAGGGGGTTTACAATGAGCAGTTCTTC.

This clone is a singleton in its sample. The V call is TRBV7-6, the J call TRBJ2-3, with D unresolved. The V gene lost 1 base and the J gene lost 2 bases, with 7 bases spanning the gap. The CDR3 extends over 14 amino acids. Germline V gene lookup returns CDR1 SGHVS and CDR2 FNYEAQ. The CDR3, as DNA: TGTGCCAGCAGCTTAGGGAGTCTCACAGATACGCAGTATTTT. Amino acids: CASSLGSLTDTQYF.